These T cell receptor beta chains were read from a single sample in a study of T-cell reconstitution after alpha-beta-depleted transplantation in children. TCRdb passed the PCR reads through MiXCR, listing each CDR3 protein once. This repertoire shows around 240,000 distinct CDR3 sequences, roughly a tenth found once; its top ten account for 5% to 5.5%. The sample here was PBMCs from the stem cell graft donor, taken from the stem cell graft. The source is a human donor who donated a stem cell graft to a child with SCID. The CDR3 runs from the conserved cysteine through the conserved F or W. The order of the fields is V gene, clone size, J gene, D gene, CDR3 protein, CDR3 DNA. The D gene is left open where the match is weak. Rows give clone size only sometimes, using once, few, many, or a class for an expanded clone.

>TRBV12-3/TRBV12-4|many|TRBJ2-2|TRBD1
CASRTQQGAGNTGELFF
TGTGCCAGCAGGACTCAACAGGGGGCAGGGAACACCGGGGAGCTGTTTTTT
>TRBV30|few|TRBJ1-5|.
CAWSEDSWYNQPQHF
TGTGCCTGGAGTGAAGACTCTTGGTACAATCAGCCCCAGCATTTT
>TRBV7-2|many|TRBJ2-3|.
CASNLGPGSQYF
TGTGCCAGCAACTTAGGCCCCGGATCGCAGTATTTT
>TRBV7-8|many|TRBJ2-5|.
CASSLGPRPQYF
TGTGCCAGCAGCTTAGGTCCTAGACCCCAGTACTTC
>TRBV12-3/TRBV12-4|many|TRBJ2-5|.
CASSPSLNQETQYF
TGTGCCAGCAGCCCTAGCCTAAACCAAGAGACCCAGTACTTC
>TRBV5-1|many|TRBJ2-1|TRBD1
CASSQRDSSYNEQFF
TGCGCCAGCAGCCAGAGGGACAGCTCCTACAATGAGCAGTTCTTC
>TRBV29-1|many|TRBJ1-1|.
CSVVPRGSDTEAFF
TGCAGCGTTGTCCCCAGGGGATCGGACACTGAAGCTTTCTTT
>TRBV3-1|many|TRBJ1-5|.
CASSLRQTYQPQHF
TGTGCCAGCAGCCTAAGACAAACCTACCAGCCCCAGCATTTT
>TRBV5-1|many|TRBJ2-7|.
CASSLVGGHNYEQYF
TGCGCCAGCAGCTTGGTTGGGGGCCATAACTACGAGCAGTACTTC
>TRBV28|many|TRBJ2-7|TRBD1
CASNRQGDPYEQYF
TGTGCCAGCAACCGACAGGGGGATCCCTACGAGCAGTACTTC
>TRBV20-1|many|TRBJ1-4|TRBD1
CSAPDRANEKLFF
TGCAGTGCCCCGGACAGGGCTAATGAAAAACTGTTTTTT
>TRBV29-1|.|TRBJ2-3|.
CSVEDGRVGSDTQYF
TGCAGCGTTGAAGACGGCAGGGTGGGCTCAGATACGCAGTATTTT
>TRBV4-1|many|TRBJ1-4|.
CASSWNGATNEKLFF
TGCGCCAGCAGCTGGAACGGTGCAACTAATGAAAAACTGTTTTTT
>TRBV20-1|many|TRBJ1-5|.
CSASTGYSNQPQHF
TGCAGTGCTAGTACAGGGTATAGCAATCAGCCCCAGCATTTT
>TRBV7-2|.|TRBJ2-6|.
CASSSGNRAGANDLTF
TGTGCCAGCAGCTCCGGTAACAGGGCCGGGGCCAACGACCTGACTTTC
>TRBV7-9|many|TRBJ2-3|TRBD2
CASSLGGSSEADTQYF
TGTGCCAGCAGCTTAGGCGGGAGTAGCGAAGCAGATACGCAGTATTTT
>TRBV3-1|many|TRBJ1-1|.
CASSQDLNRELWNTEAFF
TGTGCCAGCAGCCAAGACCTCAACAGGGAGTTATGGAACACTGAAGCTTTCTTT
>TRBV10-3|many|TRBJ2-3|TRBD2
CAISEGGTSGEITDTQYF
TGTGCCATCAGTGAGGGGGGGACTAGCGGTGAGATCACAGATACGCAGTATTTT
>TRBV19|many|TRBJ2-1|.
CASSIAPGTYNEQFF
TGTGCCAGTAGTATAGCCCCCGGGACGTACAATGAGCAGTTCTTC
>TRBV3-1|many|TRBJ2-2|.
CASSQASRTGELFF
TGTGCCAGCAGCCAAGCTAGCAGGACCGGGGAGCTGTTTTTT
>TRBV7-9|many|TRBJ1-1|.
CASSLGPQAFF
TGTGCCAGCAGCCTGGGACCCCAGGCTTTCTTT
>TRBV7-2|many|TRBJ2-7|TRBD2
CASSLPGLAGESYEQYF
TGTGCCAGCAGCTTACCGGGACTAGCGGGGGAGTCCTACGAGCAGTACTTC
>TRBV6-5|many|TRBJ1-2|.
CASSYGRGYGYTF
TGTGCCAGCAGTTACGGGCGGGGGTATGGCTACACCTTC
>TRBV29-1|many|TRBJ2-1|TRBD2
CSARLAGASSYNEQFF
TGCAGCGCCCGACTAGCGGGGGCGAGCTCCTACAATGAGCAGTTCTTC
>TRBV7-3|few|TRBJ2-5|.
CASSPIGGSQETQYF
TGTGCCAGCAGCCCTATCGGTGGATCCCAAGAGACCCAGTACTTC
>TRBV27|many|TRBJ1-5|.
CASSSGGVGNQPQHF
TGTGCCAGCAGTTCCGGGGGAGTGGGCAATCAGCCCCAGCATTTT
>TRBV6-2/TRBV6-3|.|TRBJ1-2|.
CASSNQVNYGYTF
TGTGCCAGCAGCAACCAGGTTAACTATGGCTACACCTTC
>TRBV19|.|TRBJ2-1|.
CATRQPNDYNEQFF
TGTGCCACAAGACAGCCCAACGACTACAATGAGCAGTTCTTC